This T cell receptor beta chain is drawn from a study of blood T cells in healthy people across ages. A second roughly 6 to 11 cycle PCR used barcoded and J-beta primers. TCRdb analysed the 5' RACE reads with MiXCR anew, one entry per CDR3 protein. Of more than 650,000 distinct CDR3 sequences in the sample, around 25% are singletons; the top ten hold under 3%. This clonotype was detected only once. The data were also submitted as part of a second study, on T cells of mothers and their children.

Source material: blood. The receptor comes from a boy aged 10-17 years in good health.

This chain's CDR3 is CASSLVYRDHGELFF. CDR3 nucleotide sequence: TGTGCCAGCAGTTTGGTGTACAGGGACCACGGGGAGCTGTTTTTT. V gene TRBV27 combines with J gene TRBJ2-2; D is possibly TRBD1 (6 bases). The V gene lost 3 bases and the J gene lost 7 bases, with 15 bases spanning the gap. Germline V gene sequence: CDR1 MNHEY, CDR2 SMNVEV (reference sequence). The CDR3 extends over 15 amino acids.